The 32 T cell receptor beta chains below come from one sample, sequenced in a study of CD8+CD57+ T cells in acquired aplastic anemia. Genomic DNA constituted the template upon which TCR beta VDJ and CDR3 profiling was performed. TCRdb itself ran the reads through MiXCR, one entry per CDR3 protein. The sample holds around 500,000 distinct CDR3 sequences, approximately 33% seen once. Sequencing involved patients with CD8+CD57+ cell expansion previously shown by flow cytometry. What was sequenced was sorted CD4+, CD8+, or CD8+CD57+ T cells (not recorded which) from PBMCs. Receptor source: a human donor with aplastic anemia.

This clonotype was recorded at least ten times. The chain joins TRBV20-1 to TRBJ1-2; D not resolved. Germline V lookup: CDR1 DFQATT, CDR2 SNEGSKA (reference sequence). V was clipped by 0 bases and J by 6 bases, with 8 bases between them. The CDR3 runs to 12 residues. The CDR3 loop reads CSARDTSDGYTF. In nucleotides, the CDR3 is TGCAGTGCTAGAGATACCAGCGATGGCTACACCTTC.

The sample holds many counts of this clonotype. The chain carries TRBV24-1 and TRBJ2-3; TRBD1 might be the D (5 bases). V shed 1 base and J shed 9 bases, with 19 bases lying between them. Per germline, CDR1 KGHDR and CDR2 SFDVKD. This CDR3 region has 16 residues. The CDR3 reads CATSDFGDPPAGTQYF. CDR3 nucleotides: TGTGCCACCAGTGATTTCGGCGACCCCCCCGCAGGGACGCAGTATTTT.

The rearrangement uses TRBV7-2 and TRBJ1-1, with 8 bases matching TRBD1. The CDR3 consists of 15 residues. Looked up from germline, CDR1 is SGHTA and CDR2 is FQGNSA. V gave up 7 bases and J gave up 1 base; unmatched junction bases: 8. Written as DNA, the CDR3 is TGTGCCAGCAACTACAGGGGGTCTAGGAACACTGAAGCTTTCTTT. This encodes CASNYRGSRNTEAFF.

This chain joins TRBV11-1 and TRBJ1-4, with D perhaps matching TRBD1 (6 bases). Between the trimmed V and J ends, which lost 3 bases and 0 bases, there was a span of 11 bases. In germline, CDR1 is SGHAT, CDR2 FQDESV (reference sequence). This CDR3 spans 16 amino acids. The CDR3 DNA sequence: TGTGCCAGCAGCTTCTCGAACAGGGCAACTAATGAAAAACTGTTTTTT. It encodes CASSFSNRATNEKLFF. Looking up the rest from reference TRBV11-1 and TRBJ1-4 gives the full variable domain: EAEVAQSPRYKITEKSQAVAFWCDPISGHATLYWYRQILGQGPELLVQFQDESVVDDSQLPKDRFSAERLKGVDSTLKIQPAELGDSAMYLCASSFSNRATNEKLFFGSGTQLSVL.

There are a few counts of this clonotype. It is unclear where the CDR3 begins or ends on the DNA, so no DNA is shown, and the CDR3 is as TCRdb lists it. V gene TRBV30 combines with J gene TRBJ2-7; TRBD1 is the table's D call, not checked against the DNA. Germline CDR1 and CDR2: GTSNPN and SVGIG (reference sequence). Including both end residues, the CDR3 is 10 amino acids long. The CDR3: CAWGAGAKYF.

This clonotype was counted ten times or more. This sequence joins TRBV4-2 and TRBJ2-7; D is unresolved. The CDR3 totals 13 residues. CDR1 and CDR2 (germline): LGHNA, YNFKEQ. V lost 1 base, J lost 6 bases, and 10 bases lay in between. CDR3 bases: TGTGCCAGCAGCCAAGCAACGGGTCTCGAGCAGTACTTC. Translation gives CASSQATGLEQYF.

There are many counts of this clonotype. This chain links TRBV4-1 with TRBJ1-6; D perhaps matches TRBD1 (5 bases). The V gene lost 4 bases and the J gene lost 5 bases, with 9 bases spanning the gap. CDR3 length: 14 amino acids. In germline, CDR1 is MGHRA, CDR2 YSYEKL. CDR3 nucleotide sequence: TGCGCCAGCAGCCTAGACAGCGATAATTCACCCCTCCACTTT. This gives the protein CASSLDSDNSPLHF.

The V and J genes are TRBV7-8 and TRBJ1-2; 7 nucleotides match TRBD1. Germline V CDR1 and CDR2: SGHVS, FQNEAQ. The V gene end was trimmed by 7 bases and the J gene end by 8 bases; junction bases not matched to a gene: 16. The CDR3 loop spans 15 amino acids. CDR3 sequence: CASNLRGGGLGGYTF. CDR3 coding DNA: TGTGCCAGCAACCTACGAGGGGGCGGTTTGGGGGGCTACACCTTC.

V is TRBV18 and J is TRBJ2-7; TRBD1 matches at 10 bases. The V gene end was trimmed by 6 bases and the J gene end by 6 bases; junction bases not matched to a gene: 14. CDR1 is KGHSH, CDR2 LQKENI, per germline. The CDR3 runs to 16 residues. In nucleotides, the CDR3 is TGTGCCAGCTCCCTCCTCGTAGGGGACAGGGGACTCGAGCAGTACTTC. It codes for CASSLLVGDRGLEQYF.

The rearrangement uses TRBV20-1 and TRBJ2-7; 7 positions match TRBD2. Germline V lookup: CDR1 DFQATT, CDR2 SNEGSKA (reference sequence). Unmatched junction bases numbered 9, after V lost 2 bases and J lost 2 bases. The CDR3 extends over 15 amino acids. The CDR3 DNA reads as TGCAGTGCTAGAATCTTCGGACTAGTCACCTACGAGCAGTACTTC. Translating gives CSARIFGLVTYEQYF.

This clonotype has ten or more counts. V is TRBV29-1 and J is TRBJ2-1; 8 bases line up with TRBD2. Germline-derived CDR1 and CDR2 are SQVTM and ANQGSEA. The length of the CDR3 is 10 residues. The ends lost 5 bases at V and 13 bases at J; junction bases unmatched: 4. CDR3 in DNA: TGCAGCGTTTCCAGCGGGAGCCAGTTCTTC. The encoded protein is CSVSSGSQFF.

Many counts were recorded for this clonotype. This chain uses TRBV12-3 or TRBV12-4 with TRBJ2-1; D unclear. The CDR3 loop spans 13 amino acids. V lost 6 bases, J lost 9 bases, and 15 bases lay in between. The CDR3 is CASSYPRSPEQFF. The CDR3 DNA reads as TGTGCCAGCAGCTACCCGAGGAGCCCTGAGCAGTTCTTC.

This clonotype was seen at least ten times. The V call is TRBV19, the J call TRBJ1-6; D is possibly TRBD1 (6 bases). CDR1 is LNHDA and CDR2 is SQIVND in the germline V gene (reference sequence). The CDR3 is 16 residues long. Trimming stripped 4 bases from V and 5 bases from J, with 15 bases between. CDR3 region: CASSRGARGDNSPLHF. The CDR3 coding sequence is TGTGCCAGTAGTAGGGGGGCGCGGGGGGATAATTCACCCCTCCACTTT.

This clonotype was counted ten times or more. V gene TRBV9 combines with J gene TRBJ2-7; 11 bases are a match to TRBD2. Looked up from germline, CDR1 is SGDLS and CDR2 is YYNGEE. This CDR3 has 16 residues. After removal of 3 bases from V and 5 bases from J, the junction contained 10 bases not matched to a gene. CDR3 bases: TGTGCCAGCAGCGCATACGGGCTAGCGGGAGGAAACGAGCAGTACTTC. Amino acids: CASSAYGLAGGNEQYF.

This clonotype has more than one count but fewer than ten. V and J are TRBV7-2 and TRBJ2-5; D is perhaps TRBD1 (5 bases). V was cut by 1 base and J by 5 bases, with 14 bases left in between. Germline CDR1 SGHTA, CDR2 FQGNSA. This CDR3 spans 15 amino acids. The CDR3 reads CASSLVGPQVETQYF. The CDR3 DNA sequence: TGTGCCAGCAGCTTAGTGGGGCCTCAGGTGGAGACCCAGTACTTC.

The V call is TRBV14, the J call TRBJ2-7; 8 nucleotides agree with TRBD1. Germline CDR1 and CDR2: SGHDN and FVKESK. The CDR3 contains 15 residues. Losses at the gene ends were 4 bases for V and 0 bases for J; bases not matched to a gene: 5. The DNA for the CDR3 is TGTGCCAGCAGCCCCGACAGGGGCAGCTCCTACGAGCAGTACTTC. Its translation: CASSPDRGSSYEQYF.

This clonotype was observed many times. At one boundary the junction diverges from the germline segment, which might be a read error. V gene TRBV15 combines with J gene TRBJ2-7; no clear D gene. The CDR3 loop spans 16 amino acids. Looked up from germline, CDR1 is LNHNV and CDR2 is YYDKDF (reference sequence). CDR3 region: CATSRDRSSSSYEQHF. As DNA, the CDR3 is TGTGCCACCAGCAGAGATCGGAGTAGCAGCTCCTACGAGCAGCACTTC. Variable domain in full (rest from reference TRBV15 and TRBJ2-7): DAMVIQNPRYQVTQFGKPVTLSCSQTLNHNVMYWYQQKSSQAPKLLFHYYDKDFNNEADTPDNFQSRRPNTSFCFLDIRSPGLGDTAMYLCATSRDRSSSSYEQHFGPGTRLTVT.

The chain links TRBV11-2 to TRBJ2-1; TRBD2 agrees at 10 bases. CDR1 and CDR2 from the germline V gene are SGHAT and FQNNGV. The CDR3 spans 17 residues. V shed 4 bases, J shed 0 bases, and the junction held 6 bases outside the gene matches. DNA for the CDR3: TGTGCCAGCAGCTCTCCACTAGCGGGATACTCCTACAATGAGCAGTTCTTC. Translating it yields CASSSPLAGYSYNEQFF.

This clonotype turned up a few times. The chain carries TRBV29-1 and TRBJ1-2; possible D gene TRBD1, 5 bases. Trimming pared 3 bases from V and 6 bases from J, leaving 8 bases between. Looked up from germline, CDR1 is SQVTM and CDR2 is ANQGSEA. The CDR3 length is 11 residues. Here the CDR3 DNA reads TGCAGCGTTGATCAGGGTAATGGCTACACCTTC. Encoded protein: CSVDQGNGYTF. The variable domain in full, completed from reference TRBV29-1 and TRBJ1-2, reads SAVISQKPSRDICQRGTSLTIQCQVDSQVTMMFWYRQQPGQSLTLIATANQGSEATYESGFVIDKFPISRPNLTFSTLTVSNMSPEDSSIYLCSVDQGNGYTFGSGTRLTVV.

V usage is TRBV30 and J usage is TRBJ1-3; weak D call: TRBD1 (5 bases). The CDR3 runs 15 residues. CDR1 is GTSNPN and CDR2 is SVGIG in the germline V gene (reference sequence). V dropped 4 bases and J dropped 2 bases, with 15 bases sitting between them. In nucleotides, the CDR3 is TGTGCCTGGATCGGGTCGGGGGTAGCTGGAAACACCATATATTTT. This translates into CAWIGSGVAGNTIYF.

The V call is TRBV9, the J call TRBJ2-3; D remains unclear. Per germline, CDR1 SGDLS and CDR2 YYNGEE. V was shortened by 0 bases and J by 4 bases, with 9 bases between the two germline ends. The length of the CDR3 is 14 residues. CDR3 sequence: CASSVVAEPDTQYF. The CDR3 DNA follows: TGTGCCAGCAGCGTAGTGGCCGAACCAGATACGCAGTATTTT.

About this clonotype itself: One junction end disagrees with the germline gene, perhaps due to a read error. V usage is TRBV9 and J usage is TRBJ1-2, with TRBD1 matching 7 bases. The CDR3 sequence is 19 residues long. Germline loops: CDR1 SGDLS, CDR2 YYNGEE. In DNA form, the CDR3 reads TGTACCAGCAGCTTACAGACCCCAGGGACCAATACAGGGGACTATGGCTACACCTTC. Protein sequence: CTSSLQTPGTNTGDYGYTF.

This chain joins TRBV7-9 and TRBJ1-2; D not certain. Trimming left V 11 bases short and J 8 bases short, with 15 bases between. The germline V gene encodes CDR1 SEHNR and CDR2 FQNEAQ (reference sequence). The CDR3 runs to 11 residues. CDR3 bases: TGTGCCTGGAGTAGGGCCGGCGGCTACACCTTC. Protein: CAWSRAGGYTF. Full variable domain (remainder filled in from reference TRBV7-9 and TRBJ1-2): DTGVSQNPRHKITKRGQNVTFRCDPISEHNRLYWYRQTLGQGPEFLTYFQNEAQLEKSRLLSDRFSAERPKGSFSTLEIQRTEQGDSAMYLCAWSRAGGYTFGSGTRLTVV.

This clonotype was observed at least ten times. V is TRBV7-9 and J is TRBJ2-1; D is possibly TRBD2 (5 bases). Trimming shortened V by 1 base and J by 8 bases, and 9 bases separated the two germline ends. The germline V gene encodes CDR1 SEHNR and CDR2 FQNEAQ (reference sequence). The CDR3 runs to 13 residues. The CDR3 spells CASSLGEYHEQFF. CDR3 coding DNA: TGTGCCAGCAGCTTAGGGGAGTACCATGAGCAGTTCTTC.

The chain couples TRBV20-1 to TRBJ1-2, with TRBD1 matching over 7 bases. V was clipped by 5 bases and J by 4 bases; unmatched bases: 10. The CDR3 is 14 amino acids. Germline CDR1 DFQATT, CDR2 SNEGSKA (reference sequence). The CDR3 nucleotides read TGCAGTGCTTCCCTGGGGACAGTTAGCTATGGCTACACCTTC. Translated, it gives CSASLGTVSYGYTF.

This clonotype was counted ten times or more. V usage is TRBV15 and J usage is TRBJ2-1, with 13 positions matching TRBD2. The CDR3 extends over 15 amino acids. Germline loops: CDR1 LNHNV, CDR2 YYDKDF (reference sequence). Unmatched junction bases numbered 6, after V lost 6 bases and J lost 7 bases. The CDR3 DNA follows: TGTGCCACCAGGACCGGGACTAGCGGGATAAATGAGCAGTTCTTC. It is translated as CATRTGTSGINEQFF.

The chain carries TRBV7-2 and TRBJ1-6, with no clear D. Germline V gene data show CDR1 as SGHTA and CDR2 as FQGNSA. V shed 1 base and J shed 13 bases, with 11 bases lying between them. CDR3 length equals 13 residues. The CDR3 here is CASSLVRERPLHF. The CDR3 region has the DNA TGTGCCAGCAGCTTAGTACGGGAAAGGCCCCTCCACTTT. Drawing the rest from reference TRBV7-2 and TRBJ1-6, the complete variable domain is GAGVSQSPSNKVTEKGKDVELRCDPISGHTALYWYRQSLGQGLEFLIYFQGNSAPDKSGLPSDRFSAERTGGSVSTLTIQRTQQEDSAVYLCASSLVRERPLHFGNGTRLTVT.

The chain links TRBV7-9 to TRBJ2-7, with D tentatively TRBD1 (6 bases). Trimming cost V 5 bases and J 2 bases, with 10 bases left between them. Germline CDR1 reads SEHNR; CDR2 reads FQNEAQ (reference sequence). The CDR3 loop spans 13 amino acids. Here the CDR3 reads CASSRTAPYEQYF. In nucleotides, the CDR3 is TGTGCCAGCAGCCGGACAGCCCCCTACGAGCAGTACTTC. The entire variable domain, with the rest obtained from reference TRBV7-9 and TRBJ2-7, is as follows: DTGVSQNPRHKITKRGQNVTFRCDPISEHNRLYWYRQTLGQGPEFLTYFQNEAQLEKSRLLSDRFSAERPKGSFSTLEIQRTEQGDSAMYLCASSRTAPYEQYFGPGTRLTVT.

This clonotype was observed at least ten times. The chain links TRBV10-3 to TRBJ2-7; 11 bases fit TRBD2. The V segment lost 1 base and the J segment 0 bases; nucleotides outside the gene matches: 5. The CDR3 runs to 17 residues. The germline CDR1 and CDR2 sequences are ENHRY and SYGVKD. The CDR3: CAISELTSGARSYEQYF. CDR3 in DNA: TGTGCCATCAGTGAGTTGACTAGCGGGGCTCGCTCCTACGAGCAGTACTTC.

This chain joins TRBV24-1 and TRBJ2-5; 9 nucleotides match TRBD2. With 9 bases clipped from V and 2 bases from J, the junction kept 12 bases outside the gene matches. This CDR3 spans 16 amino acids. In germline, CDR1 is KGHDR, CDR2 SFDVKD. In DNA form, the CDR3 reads TGTGCCACCGGGACTAGCCTACAAACTGCTCAAGAGACCCAGTACTTC. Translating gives CATGTSLQTAQETQYF.

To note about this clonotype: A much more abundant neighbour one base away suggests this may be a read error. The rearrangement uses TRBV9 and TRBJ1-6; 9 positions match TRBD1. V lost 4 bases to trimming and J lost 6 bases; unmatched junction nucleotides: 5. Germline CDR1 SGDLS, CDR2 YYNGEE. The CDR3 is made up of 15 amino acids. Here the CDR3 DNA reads TGTGCCAGCAGCTGCCGACAGGGGGGTAATTCACCCCTCCACTTT. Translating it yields CASSCRQGGNSPLHF.

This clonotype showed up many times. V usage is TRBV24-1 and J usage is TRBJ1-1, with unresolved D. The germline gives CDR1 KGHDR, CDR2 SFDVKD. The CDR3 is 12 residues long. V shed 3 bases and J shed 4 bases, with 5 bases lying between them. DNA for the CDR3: TGTGCCACCAGTGATGGGTTCACTGAAGCTTTCTTT. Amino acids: CATSDGFTEAFF.